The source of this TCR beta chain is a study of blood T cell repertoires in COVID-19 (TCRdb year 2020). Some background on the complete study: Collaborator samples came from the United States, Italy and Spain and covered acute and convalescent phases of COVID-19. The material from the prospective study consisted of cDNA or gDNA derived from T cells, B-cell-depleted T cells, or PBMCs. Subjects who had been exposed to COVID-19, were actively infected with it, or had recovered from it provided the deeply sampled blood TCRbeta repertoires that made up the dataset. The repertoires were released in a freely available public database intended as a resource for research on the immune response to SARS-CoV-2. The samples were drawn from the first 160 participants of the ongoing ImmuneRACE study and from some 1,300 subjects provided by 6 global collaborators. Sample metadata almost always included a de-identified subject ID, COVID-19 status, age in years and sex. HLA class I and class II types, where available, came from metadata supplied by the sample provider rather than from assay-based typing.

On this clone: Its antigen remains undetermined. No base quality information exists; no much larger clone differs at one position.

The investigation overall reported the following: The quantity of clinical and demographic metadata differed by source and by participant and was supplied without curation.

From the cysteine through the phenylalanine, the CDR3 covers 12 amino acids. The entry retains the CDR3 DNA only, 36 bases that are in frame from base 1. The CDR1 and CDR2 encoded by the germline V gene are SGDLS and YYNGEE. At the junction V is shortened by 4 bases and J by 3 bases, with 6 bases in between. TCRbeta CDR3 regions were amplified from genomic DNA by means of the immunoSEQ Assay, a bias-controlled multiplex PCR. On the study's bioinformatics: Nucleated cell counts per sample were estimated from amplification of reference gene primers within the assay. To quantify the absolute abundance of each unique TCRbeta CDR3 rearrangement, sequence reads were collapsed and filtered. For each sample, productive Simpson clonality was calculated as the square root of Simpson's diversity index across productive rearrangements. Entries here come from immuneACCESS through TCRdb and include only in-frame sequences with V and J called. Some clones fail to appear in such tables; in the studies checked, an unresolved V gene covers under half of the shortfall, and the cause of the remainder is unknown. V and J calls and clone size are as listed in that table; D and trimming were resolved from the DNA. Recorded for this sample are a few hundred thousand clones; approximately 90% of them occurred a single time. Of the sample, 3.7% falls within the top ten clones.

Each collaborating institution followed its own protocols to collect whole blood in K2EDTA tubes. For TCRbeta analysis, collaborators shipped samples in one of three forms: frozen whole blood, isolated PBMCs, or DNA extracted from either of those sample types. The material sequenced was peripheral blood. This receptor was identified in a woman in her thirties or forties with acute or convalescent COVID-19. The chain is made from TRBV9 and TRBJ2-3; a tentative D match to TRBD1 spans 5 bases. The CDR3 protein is CASSKGTDTQYF. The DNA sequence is TGTGCCAGCAGCAAGGGGACAGATACGCAGTATTTT. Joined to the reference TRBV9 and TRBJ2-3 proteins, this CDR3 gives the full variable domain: DSGVTQTPKHLITATGQRVTLRCSPRSGDLSVYWYQQSLDQGLQFLIQYYNGEERAKGNILERFSAQQFPDLHSELNLSSLELGDSALYFCASSKGTDTQYFGPGTRLTVL.